This TCR beta chain was captured by sequencing in a study of T cells in Graves' hyperthyroidism and ophthalmopathy. Study at large: It was at initial diagnosis, before any treatment, that peripheral blood was collected.

Trimming at V came to 8 bases and at J to 3 bases, leaving 10 bases not matched to a gene. CDR3 size: 14 residues. From germline, CDR1 is MDHEN and CDR2 SYDVKM. Worth noting for this clonotype: Being one base from a much bigger clone, this may be a read error.

Criteria for exclusion of patients were uncontrolled infection, other autoimmune disease, pregnancy or lactation. Diagnoses rested on clinical symptoms, serum thyroxine and TRAb, thyroid ultrasound and orbital computed tomography. What was amplified from RNA transcripts were TCR beta CDR3 regions. First-round RT-PCR with HTBI primers amplified the TCR CDR3 region. TCRdb passed the multiplex PCR reads through MiXCR, listing each CDR3 protein once. The sample comprises a few hundred thousand distinct CDR3 sequences, roughly 23% of which are singletons, and roughly 49% rests with the top ten. The chain combines TRBV28 with TRBJ2-7; 7 bases match TRBD1. The sequence was collected from a woman in her seventies with Graves' ophthalmopathy. Sequencing used blood. The CDR3 DNA follows: TGTGCCAGCGGGGCCGGGACAGCCCTCTACGAGCAGTACTTC. This gives the protein CASGAGTALYEQYF.